One and the same sample provided the 18 T cell receptor beta chains below, sequenced in a study of shared clonotypes between healthy human individuals. CD45RO-negative, CCR7-positively selected cells formed the naive CD8 fraction, excluding terminally differentiated effector memory CD45RA+ cells. Here immunoSEQ multiplex PCR was the method, and the copy in TCRdb shows in-frame clones only, minus some. The sample records around 2,000,000 clones, roughly 91% being singletons. The sample comprised naive CD8+ T cells from PBMCs. Every receptor here comes from a man between 18 and 35 years old in good health. Some clones in this sample may be carry-over from other donors' samples.

The chain recombines TRBV9 with TRBJ2-3; 11 bases agree with TRBD2. In germline, CDR1 is SGDLS, CDR2 YYNGEE. The J segment lost 5 bases and the V segment lost 4 bases, leaving 6 bases of the junction unmatched. The CDR3 is 15 residues long. CDR3 nucleotide sequence: TGTGCCAGCAGCCCCAGCGGGACTAGCGGAGATACGCAGTATTTT. This translates into CASSPSGTSGDTQYF.

The chain couples TRBV10-1 to TRBJ2-1; TRBD2 agrees at 9 bases. After removal of 4 bases from V and 6 bases from J, the junction contained 10 bases not matched to a gene. The germline V gene has CDR1 WNHNN and CDR2 SYGVQD (reference sequence). CDR3 length: 16 residues. CDR3 region: CASSVAGVVGCNEQFF. The CDR3 DNA reads as TGCGCCAGCAGTGTAGCGGGGGTAGTAGGGTGCAATGAGCAGTTCTTC.

Concerning this clone itself: Other DNA sequences in the same sample also yield this CDR3. The chain links TRBV7-6 to TRBJ2-5; 10 nucleotides match TRBD2. CDR3 length: 15 residues. J was trimmed by 2 bases and V by 5 bases; bases with no gene match: 5. CDR1 and CDR2 (germline): SGHVS, FNYEAQ. CDR3 in amino acids: CASSPRTSGQETQYF. As DNA, the CDR3 is TGTGCCAGCAGCCCCAGGACTAGCGGACAAGAGACCCAGTACTTC.

This clone was observed a single time. J is TRBJ1-1 and V is TRBV25-1, with D possibly matching TRBD1 (6 bases). CDR1 and CDR2 from the germline V gene are MGHDK and SYGVNS. The CDR3 sequence is 14 residues long. V was pared by 6 bases and J by 6 bases, with 17 bases between. CDR3 bases: TGTGCCAGCAGGGGACAAGCCCCCAGCCCTGAAGCTTTCTTT. Amino acids: CASRGQAPSPEAFF.

To note about this clone: Other DNA sequences within the sample encode an identical CDR3. This rearrangement joins TRBV28 to TRBJ1-3; D is undetermined. V was pared by 3 bases and J by 0 bases, with 12 bases between. This CDR3 spans 16 amino acids. The germline CDR1 and CDR2 sequences are MDHEN and SYDVKM. The CDR3 DNA reads TGTGCCAGCAGTTTCGTTCGGCAGTCCTCTGGAAACACCATATATTTT. Translating gives CASSFVRQSSGNTIYF.

Here the CDR3 DNA reads TGCGCCAGCAGCCACCTACTCGGGGGGGGAGGCTACACCTTC. Translating gives CASSHLLGGGGYTF. The genes are TRBV4-1 and TRBJ1-2; the D gene is possibly TRBD1 (5 bases). The CDR3 extends over 14 amino acids. The germline V gene encodes CDR1 MGHRA and CDR2 YSYEKL. V lost 3 bases, J lost 8 bases, and 16 bases lay in between.

In nucleotides, the CDR3 is TGTGCCAGCAGTTACTCGGTCCCACGGGGCTACGAGCAGTACTTC. Its translation is CASSYSVPRGYEQYF. The J gene is TRBJ2-7, the V gene TRBV6-5; D may be TRBD2 (5 bases). CDR1 and CDR2 (germline): MNHEY, SVGAGI. The CDR3 is 15 amino acids. Trimming stripped 0 bases from V and 3 bases from J, with 12 bases between.

Worth noting for this clone: The same CDR3 arises from other DNA sequences in this sample as well. CDR3 DNA: TGTGCCAGTAGTATATCTAGGGGAAACACTGAAGCTTTCTTT. The encoded protein is CASSISRGNTEAFF. The chain couples TRBV19 to TRBJ1-1, with a possible D match to TRBD1 (5 bases). CDR1 and CDR2 from the germline V gene are LNHDA and SQIVND (reference sequence). The CDR3 has 14 residues. The V and J ends lost 2 bases and 2 bases respectively, with 9 bases between them.

Only one count was recorded for this clone. Other DNA sequences from this sample encode an identical CDR3 as well. The chain combines TRBV9 with TRBJ1-2; 8 bases are shared with TRBD1. Trimming took 0 bases from V and 7 from J; bases not matched to a gene: 2. There are 13 residues in the CDR3. The germline CDR1 and CDR2 sequences are SGDLS and YYNGEE. In DNA form, the CDR3 reads TGTGCCAGCAGCGTAGCTACAGGGGGTGGCTACACCTTC. It specifies CASSVATGGGYTF.

This chain joins TRBV5-1 and TRBJ1-5, with TRBD1 identical over 10 bases. V dropped 0 bases and J dropped 4; count of bases not matched to a gene: 4. Germline CDR1 reads SGHRS; CDR2 reads YFSETQ. This CDR3 contains 16 residues. CDR3 in DNA: TGCGCCAGCAGCTTGGGGGACAGGGGATTGAATCAGCCCCAGCATTTT. This gives the protein CASSLGDRGLNQPQHF.

The chain combines TRBV14 with TRBJ2-5; D may match TRBD1 or TRBD2 (5 bases each). Trimming pared 4 bases from V and 2 bases from J, leaving 8 bases between. Germline V gives CDR1 SGHDN, CDR2 FVKESK. The CDR3 covers 13 residues. Written as DNA, the CDR3 is TGTGCCAGCAGCCGGGACGTTCAAGAGACCCAGTACTTC. It encodes CASSRDVQETQYF.

This clone was seen a single time. The CDR3 nucleotides read TGCGCCAGCAGCCAAGAAAGGAACTCCTACAATGAGCAGTTCTTC. Its protein is CASSQERNSYNEQFF. The chain links TRBV4-3 to TRBJ2-1; D is uncertain. The germline gives CDR1 LGHNA, CDR2 YSLEER. The CDR3 loop spans 15 amino acids. Trimming removed 0 bases from V and 0 bases from J, with 6 bases in between.

The chain links TRBV2 to TRBJ1-1, with unresolved D. Germline lookup yields CDR1 SNHLY and CDR2 FYNNEI. V lost 2 bases and J 4 bases, leaving 14 bases between the germline ends. The CDR3 length is 15 residues. The CDR3 bases are TGTGCCAGCAGTGAATCCAAGAGTTGGGGCACTGAAGCTTTCTTT. Translation: CASSESKSWGTEAFF.

This rearrangement joins TRBV7-6 to TRBJ2-2, with no clear D. The CDR3 consists of 13 residues. The V gene's germline CDR1 is SGHVS and CDR2 FNYEAQ. Between the trimmed V and J ends, which lost 3 bases and 8 bases, there was a span of 10 bases. The CDR3 DNA sequence: TGTGCCAGCAGCTTGGTGAAGTATGGGGAGCTGTTTTTT. As protein: CASSLVKYGELFF.

The rearrangement links TRBV27 to TRBJ2-1; possible D gene TRBD1, 6 bases. Germline CDR1 reads MNHEY; CDR2 reads SMNVEV (reference sequence). This CDR3 region has 14 residues. Deletions cut 6 bases from V and 4 bases from J, with 13 bases between. CDR3 sequence (DNA): TGTGCCAGCAGGCCGGACAGTCCTTACAATGAGCAGTTCTTC. Residues: CASRPDSPYNEQFF.

The chain's CDR3 is CASKSRDRNGYTF. Here the CDR3 DNA reads TGTGCCAGCAAGAGCCGGGACAGAAATGGCTACACCTTC. The V and J genes are TRBV27 and TRBJ1-2; 7 nucleotides match TRBD1. The CDR3 spans 13 residues. With 7 bases clipped from V and 6 bases from J, the junction kept 8 bases outside the gene matches. CDR1 MNHEY and CDR2 SMNVEV come from the germline V gene (reference sequence).

The chain employs TRBV15 and TRBJ2-3, with 9 bases matching TRBD2. The trim removed 0 bases at V and 1 base at J, leaving 2 bases unmatched. CDR1 and CDR2 from the germline V gene are LNHNV and YYDKDF (reference sequence). CDR3 length: 16 residues. The CDR3 region has the DNA TGTGCCACCAGCAGAGAGCGGGAGGGAGGCACAGATACGCAGTATTTT. Translating it yields CATSREREGGTDTQYF.

The chain uses TRBV4-3 and TRBJ2-1; 8 bases are a match to TRBD2. CDR1 and CDR2 (germline): LGHNA, YSLEER. This CDR3 has 17 residues. V lost 0 bases and J lost 1; bases outside the gene matches: 5. The CDR3 protein is CASSQDLERESYNEQFF. The CDR3 DNA reads as TGCGCCAGCAGCCAAGACCTTGAGCGGGAGTCCTACAATGAGCAGTTCTTC.